The T cell receptor (beta chain) described here comes from a study of CD8+ T cells in alopecia areata. V was pared by 4 bases and J by 5 bases, with 8 bases of the junction left unmatched. Looked up from germline, CDR1 is SGHDT and CDR2 is YYEEEE. There are 14 residues in the CDR3. RNA was extracted and reverse transcribed into cDNA as the sequencing template. Some clones are missing from TCRdb's copy, which holds only in-frame ones; the method was immunoSEQ multiplex PCR. This table holds more than 200,000 clones, approximately 67% found once. Treatment in this sample: oral pan-JAK inhibitor, 5-10 mg twice daily.

This TCR was sampled from a human donor with alopecia areata. The chain links TRBV5-6 to TRBJ2-5, with 7 bases aligning to TRBD1. Here the sequenced sample was CD4+ T cells sorted from blood, taken at approximately week 45, from a patient treated with tofacitinib. CDR3 protein: CASSRQGGSETQYF. The CDR3 bases are TGTGCCAGCAGCCGACAGGGTGGTTCGGAGACCCAGTACTTC. Filled out from reference TRBV5-6 and TRBJ2-5, the complete variable domain reads DAGVTQSPTHLIKTRGQQVTLRCSPKSGHDTVSWYQQALGQGPQFIFQYYEEEERQRGNFPDRFSGHQFPNYSSELNVNALLLGDSALYLCASSRQGGSETQYFGPGTRLLVL.